This T cell receptor (beta chain) emerged from a study of CD8+CD57+ T cells in acquired aplastic anemia. Patients selected for sequencing had displayed CD8+CD57+ cell expansion by flow cytometry. The blood sampling took place in patients who had so far received no therapy. According to the study, genomic DNA was the template for TCR beta VDJ and CDR3 profiling. TCRdb processed the reads anew with MiXCR; each CDR3 protein has one entry. This sample carries 150,000 to 200,000 distinct CDR3 sequences, 40% to 55% of them seen once, and the ten largest clones take approximately 3%. Turning to this clonotype: The antigen is undetermined.

Overall study results and limits: The CD8+ Simpson's diversity of patients and controls was not significantly different. Patients and controls shared twenty-nine CD8+ CDR3 sequences.

The receptor was isolated from a human donor with aplastic anemia. Material for sequencing was sorted CD4+, CD8+, or CD8+CD57+ T cells (not recorded which) from PBMCs.

The CDR3 coding sequence is TGCGCCAGCAGCGTACAGACGAGCTCTGGAAACACCATATATTTT. It is translated as CASSVQTSSGNTIYF. The V call is TRBV5-1, the J call TRBJ1-3; D is uncertain. This CDR3 comprises 15 residues. Germline V gene sequence: CDR1 SGHRS, CDR2 YFSETQ. Trimming removed 4 bases at V and 0 bases at J, with 11 bases between.